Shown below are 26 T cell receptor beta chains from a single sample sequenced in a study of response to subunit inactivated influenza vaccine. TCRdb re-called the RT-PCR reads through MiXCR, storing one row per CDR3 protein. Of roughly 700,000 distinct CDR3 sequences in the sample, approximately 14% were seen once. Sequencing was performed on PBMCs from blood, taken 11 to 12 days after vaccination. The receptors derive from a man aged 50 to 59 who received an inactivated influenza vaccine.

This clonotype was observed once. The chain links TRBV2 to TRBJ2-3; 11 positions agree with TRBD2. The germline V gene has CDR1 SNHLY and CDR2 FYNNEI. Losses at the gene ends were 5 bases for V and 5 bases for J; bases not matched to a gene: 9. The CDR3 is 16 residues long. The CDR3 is CASSLLAGGIVDTQYF. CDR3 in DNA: TGTGCCAGCAGTCTCCTAGCGGGAGGTATTGTAGATACGCAGTATTTT.

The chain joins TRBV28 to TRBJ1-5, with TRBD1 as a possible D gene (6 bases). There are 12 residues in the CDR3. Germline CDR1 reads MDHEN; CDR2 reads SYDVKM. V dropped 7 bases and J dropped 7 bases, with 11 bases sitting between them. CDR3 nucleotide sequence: TGTGCCAGCACCTCCAGGGGCCAGCCCCAGCATTTT. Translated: CASTSRGQPQHF.

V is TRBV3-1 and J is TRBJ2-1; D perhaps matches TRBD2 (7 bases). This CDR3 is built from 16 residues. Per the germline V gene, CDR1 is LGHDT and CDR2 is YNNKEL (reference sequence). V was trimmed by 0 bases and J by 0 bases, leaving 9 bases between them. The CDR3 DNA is TGTGCCAGCAGCCAAGACCGGGGGGCCTCCTACAATGAGCAGTTCTTC. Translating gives CASSQDRGASYNEQFF.

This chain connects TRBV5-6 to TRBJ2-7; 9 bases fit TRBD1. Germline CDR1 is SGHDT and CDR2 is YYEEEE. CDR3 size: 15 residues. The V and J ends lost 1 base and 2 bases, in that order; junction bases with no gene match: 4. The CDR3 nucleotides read TGTGCCAGCAGCTTGACAGGGGGCGCTCCCTACGAGCAGTACTTC. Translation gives CASSLTGGAPYEQYF.

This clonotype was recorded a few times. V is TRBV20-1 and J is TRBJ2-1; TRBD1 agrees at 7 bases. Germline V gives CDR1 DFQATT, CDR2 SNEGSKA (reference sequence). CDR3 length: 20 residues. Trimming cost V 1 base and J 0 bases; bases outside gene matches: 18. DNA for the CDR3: TGCAGTGCTAGAGGATCGGGTGGGACAGTTCCGGGAAGCTCCTACAATGAGCAGTTCTTC. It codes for CSARGSGGTVPGSSYNEQFF.

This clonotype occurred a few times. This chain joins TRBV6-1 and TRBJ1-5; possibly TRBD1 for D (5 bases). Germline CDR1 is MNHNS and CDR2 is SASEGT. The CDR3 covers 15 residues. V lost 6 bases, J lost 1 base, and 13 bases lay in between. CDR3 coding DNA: TGTGCCAGCAGACCAGGGTCGGGAAGCAATCAGCCCCAGCATTTT. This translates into CASRPGSGSNQPQHF.

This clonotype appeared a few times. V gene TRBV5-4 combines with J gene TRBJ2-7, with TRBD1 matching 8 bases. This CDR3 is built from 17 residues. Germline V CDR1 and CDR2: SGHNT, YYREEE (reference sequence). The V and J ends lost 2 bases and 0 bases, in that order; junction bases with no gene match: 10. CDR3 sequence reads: CASSFGLFGQGSYEQYF. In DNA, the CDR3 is TGTGCCAGCAGCTTCGGCCTCTTTGGACAGGGCTCCTACGAGCAGTACTTC.

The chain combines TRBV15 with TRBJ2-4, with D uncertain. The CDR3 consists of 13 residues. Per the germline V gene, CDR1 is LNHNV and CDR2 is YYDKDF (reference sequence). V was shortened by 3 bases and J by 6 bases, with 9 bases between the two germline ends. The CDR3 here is CATSRHGRNIQYF. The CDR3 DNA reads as TGTGCCACCAGCAGGCACGGCAGAAACATTCAGTACTTC. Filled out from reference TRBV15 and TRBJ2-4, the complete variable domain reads DAMVIQNPRYQVTQFGKPVTLSCSQTLNHNVMYWYQQKSSQAPKLLFHYYDKDFNNEADTPDNFQSRRPNTSFCFLDIRSPGLGDTAMYLCATSRHGRNIQYFGAGTRLSVL.

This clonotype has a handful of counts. CDR3 amino acids: CASSAILAGVEQFF. The CDR3 DNA reads TGTGCCAGCAGCGCGATACTAGCGGGGGTGGAGCAGTTCTTC. The gene calls are TRBV2 and TRBJ2-1; 11 bases align to TRBD2. The CDR3 is 14 amino acids. Trimming took 6 bases from V and 10 from J; bases not matched to a gene: 8. Germline values: CDR1 SNHLY, CDR2 FYNNEI.

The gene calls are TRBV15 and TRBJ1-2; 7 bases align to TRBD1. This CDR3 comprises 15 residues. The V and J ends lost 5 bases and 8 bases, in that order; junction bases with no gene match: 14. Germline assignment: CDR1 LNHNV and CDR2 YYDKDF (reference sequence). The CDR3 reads CATSEIGQEGPGYTF. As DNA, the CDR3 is TGTGCCACCAGCGAAATAGGACAGGAAGGGCCAGGCTACACCTTC.

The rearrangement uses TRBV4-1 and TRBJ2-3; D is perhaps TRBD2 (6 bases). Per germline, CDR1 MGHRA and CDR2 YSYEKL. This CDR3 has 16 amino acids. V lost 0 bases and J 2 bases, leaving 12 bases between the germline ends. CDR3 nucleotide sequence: TGCGCCAGCAGCCAAGAAGGGAGGCGAGTCACAGATACGCAGTATTTT. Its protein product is CASSQEGRRVTDTQYF.

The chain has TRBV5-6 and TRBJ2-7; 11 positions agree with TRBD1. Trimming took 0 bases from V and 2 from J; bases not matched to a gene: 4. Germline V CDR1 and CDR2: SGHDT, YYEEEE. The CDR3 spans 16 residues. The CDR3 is CASSLVGDRGTYEQYF. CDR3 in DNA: TGTGCCAGCAGCTTGGTCGGGGACAGGGGGACCTACGAGCAGTACTTC. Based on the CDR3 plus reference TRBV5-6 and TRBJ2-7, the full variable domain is DAGVTQSPTHLIKTRGQQVTLRCSPKSGHDTVSWYQQALGQGPQFIFQYYEEEERQRGNFPDRFSGHQFPNYSSELNVNALLLGDSALYLCASSLVGDRGTYEQYFGPGTRLTVT.

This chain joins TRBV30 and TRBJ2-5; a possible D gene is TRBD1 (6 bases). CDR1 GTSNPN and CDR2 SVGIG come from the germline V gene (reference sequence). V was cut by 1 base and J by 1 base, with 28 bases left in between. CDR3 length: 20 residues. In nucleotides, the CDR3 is TGTGCCTGGAGTGGGCCTTTCCGACGACAGGCAGTGCGTAGCCAAGAGACCCAGTACTTC. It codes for CAWSGPFRRQAVRSQETQYF.

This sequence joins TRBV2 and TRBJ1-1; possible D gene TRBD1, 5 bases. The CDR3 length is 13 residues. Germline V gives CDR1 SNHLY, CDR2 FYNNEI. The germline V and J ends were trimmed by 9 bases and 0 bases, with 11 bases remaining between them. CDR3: CASSTEMNTEAFF. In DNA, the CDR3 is TGTGCCAGTTCGACAGAGATGAACACTGAAGCTTTCTTT.

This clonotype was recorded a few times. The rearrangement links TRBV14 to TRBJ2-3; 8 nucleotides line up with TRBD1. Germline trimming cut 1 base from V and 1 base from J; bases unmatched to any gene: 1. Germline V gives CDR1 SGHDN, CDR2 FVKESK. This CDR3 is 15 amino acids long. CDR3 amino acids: CASSQVDRGTDTQYF. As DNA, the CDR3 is TGTGCCAGCAGCCAAGTGGACAGGGGCACAGATACGCAGTATTTT.

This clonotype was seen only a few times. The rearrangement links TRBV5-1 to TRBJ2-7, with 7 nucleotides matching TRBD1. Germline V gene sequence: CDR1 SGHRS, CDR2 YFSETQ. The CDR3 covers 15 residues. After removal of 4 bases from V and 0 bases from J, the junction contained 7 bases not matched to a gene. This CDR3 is CASSLLRDSSYEQYF. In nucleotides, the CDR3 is TGCGCCAGCAGCCTTCTTCGGGACAGCTCCTACGAGCAGTACTTC.

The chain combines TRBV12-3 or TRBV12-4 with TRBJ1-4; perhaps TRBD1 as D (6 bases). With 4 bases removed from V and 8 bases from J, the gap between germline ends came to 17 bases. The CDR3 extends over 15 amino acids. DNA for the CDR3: TGTGCCAGCAGTTCCCGACAGGTCGAGGGCGAAAAACTGTTTTTT. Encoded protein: CASSSRQVEGEKLFF.

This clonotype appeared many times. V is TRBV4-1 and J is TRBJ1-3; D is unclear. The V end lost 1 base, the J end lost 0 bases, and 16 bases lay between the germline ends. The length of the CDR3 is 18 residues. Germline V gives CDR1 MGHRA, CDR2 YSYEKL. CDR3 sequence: CASSQGLGRSLSGNTIYF. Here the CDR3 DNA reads TGCGCCAGCAGCCAAGGTCTCGGCAGGTCCCTCTCTGGAAACACCATATATTTT.

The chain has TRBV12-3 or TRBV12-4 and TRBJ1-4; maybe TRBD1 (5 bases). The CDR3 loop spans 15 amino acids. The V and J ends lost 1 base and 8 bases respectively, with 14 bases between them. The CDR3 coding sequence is TGTGCCAGCAGTTTAGGGGGGACCCCGAGGGAAAAACTGTTTTTT. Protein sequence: CASSLGGTPREKLFF.

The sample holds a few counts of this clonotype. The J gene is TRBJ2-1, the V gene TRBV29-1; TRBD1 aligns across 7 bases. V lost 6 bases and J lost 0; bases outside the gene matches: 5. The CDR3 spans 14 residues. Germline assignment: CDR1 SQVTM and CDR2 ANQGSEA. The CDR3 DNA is TGCAGCGTGAACCGGGACAGCTCCTACAATGAGCAGTTCTTC. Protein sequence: CSVNRDSSYNEQFF.

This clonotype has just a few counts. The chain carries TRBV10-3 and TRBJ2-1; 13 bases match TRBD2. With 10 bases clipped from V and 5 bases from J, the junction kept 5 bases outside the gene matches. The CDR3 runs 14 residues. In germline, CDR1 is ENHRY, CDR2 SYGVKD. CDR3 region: CATLLAGGNNEQFF. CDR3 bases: TGTGCCACCCTACTAGCGGGAGGGAACAATGAGCAGTTCTTC.

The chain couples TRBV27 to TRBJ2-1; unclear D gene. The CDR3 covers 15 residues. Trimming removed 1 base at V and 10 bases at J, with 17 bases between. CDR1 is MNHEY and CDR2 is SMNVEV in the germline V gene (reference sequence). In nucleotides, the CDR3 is TGTGCCAGCAGTTTATTCGCGGCTGCGGTAAGCGAGCAGTTCTTC. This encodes CASSLFAAAVSEQFF.

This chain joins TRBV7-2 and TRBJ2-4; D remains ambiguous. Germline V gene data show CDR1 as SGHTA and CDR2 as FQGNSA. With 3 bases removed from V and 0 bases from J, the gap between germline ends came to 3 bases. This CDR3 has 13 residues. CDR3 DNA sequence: TGTGCCAGCAGCTTCCTAGCCAAAAACATTCAGTACTTC. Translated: CASSFLAKNIQYF.

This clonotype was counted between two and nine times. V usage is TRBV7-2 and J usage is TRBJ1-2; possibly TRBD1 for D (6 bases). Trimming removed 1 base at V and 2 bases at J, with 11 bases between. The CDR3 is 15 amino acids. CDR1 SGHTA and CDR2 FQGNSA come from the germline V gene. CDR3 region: CASSLDRGQNYGYTF. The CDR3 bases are TGTGCCAGCAGCTTAGATAGAGGACAGAACTATGGCTACACCTTC.

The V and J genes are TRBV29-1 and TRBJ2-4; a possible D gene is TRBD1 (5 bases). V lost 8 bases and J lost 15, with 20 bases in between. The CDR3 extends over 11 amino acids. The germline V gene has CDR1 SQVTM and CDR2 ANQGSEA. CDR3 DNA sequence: TGCAGCCCAAGGGAAAGCACCCAGGGGTACTTC. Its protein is CSPRESTQGYF.

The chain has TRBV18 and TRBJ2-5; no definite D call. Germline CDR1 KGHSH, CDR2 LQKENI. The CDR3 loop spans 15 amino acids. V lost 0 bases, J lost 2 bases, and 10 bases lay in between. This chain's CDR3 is CASSPPSRQQETQYF. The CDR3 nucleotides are TGTGCCAGCTCACCACCCTCACGGCAACAAGAGACCCAGTACTTC.